Here is one T cell receptor (beta chain) with its context. Its antigen is as yet unknown. The sample is drawn from a study of T cell repertoires in cytomegalovirus infection. Overall study context: Based on public TCR beta signatures, there were indications of CMV infection and of a matching HLA type.

Study observations and caveats: Cumulative public TCR beta family frequency identified carriers of CMV plus the relevant HLA. Dominating the ex vivo response were TCR beta clonotypes that were CMV-specific and HLA-C-restricted.

TCRdb re-called the reads with MiXCR, one entry per CDR3 protein. The top ten hold roughly 2.8% of the sample, which has about 740,000 distinct CDR3 sequences, 35% seen once. Germline assignment: CDR1 MNHNS and CDR2 SASEGT. The length of the CDR3 is 11 residues. V was trimmed by 3 bases and J by 6 bases, leaving 6 bases between them. The specimen sequenced was PBMCs. The rearrangement uses TRBV6-1 and TRBJ2-7; tentatively, D is TRBD2 (6 bases). This clonotype was obtained from a human donor in good health (CMV status not recorded). Some clones in this sample may be carry-over from other donors' samples. The CDR3 reads CASSDGSEQYF. The CDR3 nucleotides read TGTGCCAGCAGTGACGGGAGCGAGCAGTACTTC.